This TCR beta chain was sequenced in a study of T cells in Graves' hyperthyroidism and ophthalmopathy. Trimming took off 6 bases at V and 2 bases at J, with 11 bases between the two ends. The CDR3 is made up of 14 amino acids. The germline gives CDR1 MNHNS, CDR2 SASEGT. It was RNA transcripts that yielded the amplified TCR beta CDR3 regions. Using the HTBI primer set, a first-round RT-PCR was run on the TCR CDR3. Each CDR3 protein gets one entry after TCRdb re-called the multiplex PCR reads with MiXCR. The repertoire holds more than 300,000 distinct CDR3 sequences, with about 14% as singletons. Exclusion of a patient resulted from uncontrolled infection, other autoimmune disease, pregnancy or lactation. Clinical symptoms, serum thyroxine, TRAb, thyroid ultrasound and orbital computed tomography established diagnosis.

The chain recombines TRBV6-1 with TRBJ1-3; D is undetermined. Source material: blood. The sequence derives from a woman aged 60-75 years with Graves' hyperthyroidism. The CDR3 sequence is CASRAAGPGNTIYF. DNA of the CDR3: TGTGCCAGCAGAGCGGCCGGGCCTGGAAACACCATATATTTT.